The 16 T cell receptor beta chains presented below share a single source sample, sequenced in a study of cytomegalovirus exposure and HLA in healthy donors. Vbeta (60) and Jbeta (13) primers were used in the PCR. Some clones are missing from TCRdb's copy, which holds only in-frame ones; the method was immunoSEQ multiplex PCR. The table lists some 220,000 clones, more than 85% of them singletons. The source material was PBMCs. The receptors were sampled from a woman in her late teens or twenties in good health and CMV-seronegative.

The rearrangement links TRBV7-6 to TRBJ2-7, with a tentative D call TRBD1 (5 bases). From germline, CDR1 is SGHVS and CDR2 FNYEAQ. This CDR3 contains 15 residues. Trimming stripped 4 bases from V and 3 bases from J, with 16 bases between. CDR3 region: CASSSSILQGYEQYF. DNA for the CDR3: TGTGCCAGCAGCTCAAGCATTCTTCAGGGCTACGAGCAGTACTTC. The complete variable domain, with remaining parts taken from reference TRBV7-6 and TRBJ2-7, reads GAGVSQSPRYKVTKRGQDVALRCDPISGHVSLYWYRQALGQGPEFLTYFNYEAQQDKSGLPNDRFSAERPEGSISTLTIQRTEQRDSAMYRCASSSSILQGYEQYFGPGTRLTVT.

The gene calls are TRBV9 and TRBJ2-1, with 10 bases identical to TRBD2. V lost 0 bases to trimming and J lost 4 bases; unmatched junction nucleotides: 4. There are 16 residues in the CDR3. In germline, CDR1 is SGDLS, CDR2 YYNGEE. The CDR3 sequence: CASSVALAGHYNEQFF. Written as DNA, the CDR3 is TGTGCCAGCAGCGTAGCACTAGCGGGGCATTACAATGAGCAGTTCTTC.

The V and J genes are TRBV19 and TRBJ2-2, with TRBD1 matching 10 bases. In germline, CDR1 is LNHDA, CDR2 SQIVND (reference sequence). CDR3 length: 15 residues. With 9 bases clipped from V and 4 bases from J, the junction kept 8 bases outside the gene matches. CDR3 amino acids: CASRGTGASTGELFF. In DNA form, the CDR3 reads TGTGCCAGCCGCGGGACAGGGGCTAGCACCGGGGAGCTGTTTTTT.

This clone was picked up a small number of times. The J gene is TRBJ2-7, the V gene TRBV4-2, with 11 bases matching TRBD2. V dropped 1 base and J dropped 2; count of bases not matched to a gene: 1. Per germline, CDR1 LGHNA and CDR2 YNFKEQ. The CDR3 runs 15 residues. CDR3 coding DNA: TGTGCCAGCAGCCAAGGACTAGCGGGAACCTACGAGCAGTACTTC. It is translated as CASSQGLAGTYEQYF.

CDR3 in DNA: TGTGCCAGCAGCCAATATGGGCGGGTCGAAATCACAGATACGCAGTATTTT. It codes for CASSQYGRVEITDTQYF. This chain uses TRBV7-9 with TRBJ2-3, with a tentative D call TRBD2 (5 bases). CDR1 and CDR2 (germline): SEHNR, FQNEAQ (reference sequence). This CDR3 is built from 17 residues. The V end was cut by 5 bases, the J end by 2 bases, with 20 bases between.

The rearrangement joins TRBV9 to TRBJ2-3; D gene uncertain. The V end was cut by 0 bases, the J end by 1 base, with 15 bases between. Germline lookup yields CDR1 SGDLS and CDR2 YYNGEE. The CDR3 runs to 17 residues. The CDR3 loop is CASSVVSGFSRTDTQYF. Here the CDR3 DNA reads TGTGCCAGCAGCGTAGTTTCGGGTTTTAGCCGCACAGATACGCAGTATTTT.

This chain connects TRBV7-2 to TRBJ1-2; the D gene is possibly TRBD1 (5 bases). The CDR3 is made up of 14 amino acids. Germline V lookup: CDR1 SGHTA, CDR2 FQGNSA. Trimming took off 6 bases at V and 2 bases at J, with 13 bases between the two ends. CDR3 residues: CASRPGGANYGYTF. In DNA, the CDR3 is TGTGCCAGCAGGCCGGGGGGTGCCAACTATGGCTACACCTTC.

V usage is TRBV5-1 and J usage is TRBJ1-1, with TRBD1 identical over 9 bases. This CDR3 has 14 residues. CDR1 is SGHRS and CDR2 is YFSETQ in the germline V gene. J was trimmed by 9 bases and V by 5 bases; bases with no gene match: 11. For the CDR3, the DNA is TGCGCCAGCAGAGAGTCCCGGGACAGGGTAAAAGCTTTCTTT. It translates to CASRESRDRVKAFF.

The chain is built from TRBV9 and TRBJ2-1; weak D call: TRBD2 (6 bases). The CDR3 length is 16 residues. The germline CDR1 and CDR2 sequences are SGDLS and YYNGEE. V was clipped by 1 base and J by 0 bases, with 11 bases between them. DNA of the CDR3: TGTGCCAGCAGCGTACCGGACGGGAGCTCCTACAATGAGCAGTTCTTC. Translating gives CASSVPDGSSYNEQFF.

This chain joins TRBV18 and TRBJ2-1; D possibly corresponds to TRBD1 (5 bases). The ends were cut back, 3 bases at V and 9 bases at J, with 15 bases in the middle. The length of the CDR3 is 14 residues. CDR1 is KGHSH and CDR2 is LQKENI in the germline V gene. Written as DNA, the CDR3 is TGTGCCAGCTCACCGGTAGGGGCATCGGGTGAGCAGTTCTTC. Translation: CASSPVGASGEQFF.

This sequence joins TRBV10-1 and TRBJ2-3, with D unresolved. Germline CDR1 is WNHNN and CDR2 is SYGVQD (reference sequence). This CDR3 contains 12 residues. V lost 3 bases to trimming and J lost 6 bases, with 7 bases between them. The CDR3: CASSELSDTQYF. CDR3 bases: TGCGCCAGCAGTGAATTATCGGATACGCAGTATTTT.

The genes are TRBV2 and TRBJ2-7, with TRBD1 as a possible D gene (5 bases). Between the trimmed V and J ends, which lost 4 bases and 3 bases, there was a span of 13 bases. Germline V lookup: CDR1 SNHLY, CDR2 FYNNEI. The CDR3 runs 14 residues. CDR3 in DNA: TGTGCCAGCAGTGCCCGGACAACCCGCTACGAGCAGTACTTC. Translation gives CASSARTTRYEQYF.

This sequence joins TRBV6-1 and TRBJ1-5; 8 bases fit TRBD1. This CDR3 region has 14 residues. The germline CDR1 and CDR2 sequences are MNHNS and SASEGT. Unmatched junction bases numbered 4, after V lost 6 bases and J lost 3 bases. The CDR3 is CASRTGANNQPQHF. Written as DNA, the CDR3 is TGTGCCAGCAGGACAGGGGCGAACAATCAGCCCCAGCATTTT.

There are a few counts of this clone. V usage is TRBV5-6 and J usage is TRBJ2-1, with 7 bases that match TRBD2. The germline gives CDR1 SGHDT, CDR2 YYEEEE. This CDR3 region has 15 residues. Germline trimming cut 4 bases from V and 2 bases from J; bases unmatched to any gene: 6. CDR3 loop: CASSPPGLPYNEQFF. As DNA, the CDR3 is TGTGCCAGCAGCCCCCCGGGACTACCCTACAATGAGCAGTTCTTC.

This clone was recorded once. The chain employs TRBV5-5 and TRBJ2-7, with 7 bases fitting TRBD1. Trimming took 5 bases from V and 4 from J; bases not matched to a gene: 9. Germline V gives CDR1 SGHKS, CDR2 YYEKEE (reference sequence). This CDR3 has 14 amino acids. In nucleotides, the CDR3 is TGTGCCAGCAGTTGGGACAGAGACGTATACGAGCAGTACTTC. It yields the protein CASSWDRDVYEQYF.

J is TRBJ2-3 and V is TRBV11-2; D may be TRBD1 (6 bases). CDR1 and CDR2 from the germline V gene are SGHAT and FQNNGV. The CDR3 loop spans 13 amino acids. V gave up 5 bases and J gave up 7 bases, with 13 bases separating them. The CDR3 DNA sequence: TGTGCCAGCAGCCTACAGGGTGGGAATACGCAGTATTTT. Encoded protein: CASSLQGGNTQYF.